Detailed here is one T cell receptor (beta chain). This clone was observed a few times. Which antigen it targets is not known. No much larger clone is present one base from it, and per-base qualities are unavailable. This sample is drawn from a study of a mutant IDH1 vaccine in newly diagnosed glioma (dated by TCRdb to the early 2020s). About the investigation overall: Vaccination began 4-6 weeks after radiotherapy alone, or alongside temozolomide cycles in the chemotherapy-containing groups. The approximately 32 treated patients were roughly 62% male and around 40% female, with a mean age of 40.4 years. For exploratory analyses, longitudinal TCRB deep sequencing was carried out in approximately 25 treated patients wherever samples were available. Before enrollment, most patients had been given radiochemotherapy with temozolomide as standard therapy, while the rest had received either radiotherapy alone or temozolomide alone. Six visits were used for peripheral blood collection: V03 (baseline), V05, V07, V10, V12 and V13. Visit V12 was the week-35 safety follow-up and visit V13 was the week-47 end of study.

V is shortened by 1 base, J by 4 bases, and the region joining them spans 11 bases. CDR1 SGHVS and CDR2 FNYEAQ are derived from the germline V gene. The CDR3 has 14 amino acids, counting the end cysteine and phenylalanine. Only the CDR3 DNA is retained, 42 bases long and in frame from the first base. The time point label, as the study defines it: week 35, safety follow-up. Every vaccine dose consisted of 300 ug of a 20-mer mutant IDH1 peptide in Montanide, administered subcutaneously together with topical imiquimod. Patients were given eight vaccinations, in weeks 1, 3, 5, 7, 11, 15, 19 and 23, which matched visits V03 through V10. All donors had newly diagnosed IDH1-mutant astrocytomas of WHO grade 3 or 4 that showed loss of nuclear ATRX. The samples were drawn from NOA16, a multicentre, single-arm, open-label phase I trial in Germany that tested a mutant IDH1 peptide vaccine in humans for the first time. The DNeasy Blood and Tissue Kit was used to extract genomic DNA from EDTA blood for TCRB sequencing.

Overall study results and their limits: Pseudoprogression seemed to be unrelated to changes in the top peripheral T cell clonotypes found by TCRB sequencing. Immune responses induced by the vaccine were seen in 93.3% of patients across multiple MHC alleles. It was noted by the authors that analyses of patient blood samples could not be reproduced owing to sample limitations. Selection of PBMC samples for TCRB deep sequencing was based on availability.

The method was the immunoSEQ multiplex PCR assay. The hsTCRB Kit was used according to the manufacturer's protocol to amplify rearranged TCR beta chain sequences. An Illumina MiSeq was used to sequence the TCRB libraries. Processing in the source paper ran as follows. The proprietary platform of the kit vendor was used for demultiplexing, trimming and gene mapping. Entries here come from immuneACCESS through TCRdb and include only in-frame sequences with V and J called. Some clones fail to appear in such tables; in the studies checked, an unresolved V gene covers under half of the shortfall, and the cause of the remainder is unknown. Clone size and the V and J calls come from that table; the DNA yielded D and trimming. The sample records tens of thousands of clones, about four fifths of which are singletons. The ten top clones hold around 7% of the sample.

The sequences come from PBMCs, collected from a glioma patient whose treatment included an IDH1 peptide vaccine. This chain is built from TRBV7-6 and TRBJ2-7, with the D gene call left open. The sequence came from a young woman with glioma. For the CDR3, the sequence is CASSLVTGPYEQYF. The DNA sequence is given as TGTGCCAGCAGCTTAGTTACGGGCCCGTACGAGCAGTACTTC.